This T cell receptor (beta chain) was recorded in a study of breast tumors, draining lymph nodes, adjacent tissues. This clonotype was detected ten times or more. TCRdb analysed the multiplex PCR reads with MiXCR anew, one entry per CDR3 protein. The data show about 150,000 distinct CDR3 sequences, with about 31% seen just once and approximately 2.3% held by the top ten. The CDR3 length is 14 residues. Trimming shortened V by 0 bases and J by 8 bases, and 13 bases separated the two germline ends. Germline CDR1 reads SGHDT; CDR2 reads YYEEEE. Samples came from axillary lymph nodes draining the breast cancer.

The rearrangement joins TRBV5-6 to TRBJ2-3; D is perhaps TRBD1 (5 bases). Input material: axillary lymph node tissue. The receptor comes from a female donor with breast cancer. Some clones in this sample may be carry-over from other donors' samples. CDR3 amino acids: CASSLAIDQGTQYF. CDR3 nucleotide sequence: TGTGCCAGCAGCTTGGCCATAGATCAGGGTACGCAGTATTTT.